This record concerns one TCR beta chain sequence. Those enrolled in Seattle joined during active infection and were followed longitudinally afterward. As handled by the study authors: Amplification of reference gene primers provided the estimated nucleated cell counts. Repertoires were generated with immunoSEQ multiplex PCR, while TCRdb's copy carries only in-frame clones and drops some. V, J and clone size are taken as reported in that table, and D and trimming were inferred from the DNA itself. Here the sample spans around 220,000 clones, more than 80% being singletons. The data stem from a study of blood T cell repertoires in COVID-19. Study-level background: The United States, Italy and Spain were the sources of the acute and convalescent COVID-19 samples.

Specimen: peripheral blood. This receptor was identified in a woman aged 80 or over with COVID-19, enrolled during active disease.

CDR3 loop: CASSFTDNTGELFF. Here the CDR3 DNA reads TGCGCCAGCAGCTTTACAGATAACACCGGGGAGCTGTTTTTT. This chain links TRBV5-1 with TRBJ2-2; D gene unclear. The V gene lost 2 bases and the J gene lost 2 bases, with 7 bases spanning the gap. CDR1 and CDR2 from the germline V gene are SGHRS and YFSETQ. The CDR3 extends over 14 amino acids.